A single T cell receptor (beta chain) is shown here with its context. The antigen is undetermined. This specimen belongs to a study of cytomegalovirus exposure and HLA in healthy donors. Study-level information: A prior analysis found 117 million unique TCR beta sequences from 150 million to 200 million T cells. Findings of the study overall: High specificity and sensitivity for cytomegalovirus status were reported for the classifier. The productive fraction for most TCR beta V segments was about 87% or about 30% in an earlier analysis.

The study ran its PCR with 60 Vbeta and 13 Jbeta primers. Produced via immunoSEQ multiplex PCR; TCRdb's table is partial and in-frame only. The top ten clones hold 0.95% to 1.5% of a sample with 160,000 or so clones, around four fifths of them seen once. The ends lost 1 base at V and 3 bases at J; junction bases unmatched: 5. The germline V gene has CDR1 MGHRA and CDR2 YSYEKL. The CDR3 is made up of 16 amino acids. The rearrangement joins TRBV4-1 to TRBJ2-1; 8 bases map to TRBD1. The sequenced sample consisted of PBMCs. This TCR derives from a woman aged 45-65 years in good health and CMV-seronegative. CDR3: CASSQGVDRGYNEQFF. CDR3 sequence (DNA): TGCGCCAGCAGCCAAGGGGTAGACAGGGGCTACAATGAGCAGTTCTTC.